The entry below describes one T cell receptor (beta chain). The data were obtained in a study of technical replicates of blood from several donors. This CDR3 is 13 amino acids long. Germline-derived CDR1 and CDR2 are ENHRY and SYGVKD. Trimming pared 10 bases from V and 2 bases from J, leaving 15 bases between. Clones were read by immunoSEQ multiplex PCR, and TCRdb kept only the in-frame ones, dropping some. The data contain under 75,000 clones, 85% to 95% of them singletons. The chain combines TRBV10-3 with TRBJ2-7; a weak D match, TRBD2 (5 bases). This TCR was sampled from a human donor in good health. Some clones in this sample may be carry-over from other donors' samples. Sequencing was done on a sample of PBMCs. CDR3 protein: CATGETGPYEQYF. The CDR3 DNA reads TGTGCCACCGGGGAAACGGGCCCCTACGAGCAGTACTTC.